A single T cell receptor beta chain is shown here with its context. Its antigen is unknown. The CDR3 runs 15 residues. With 4 bases clipped from V and 5 bases from J, the junction kept 12 bases outside the gene matches. CDR1 is SGHRS and CDR2 is YFSETQ in the germline V gene. Punch biopsies of lesional scalp, plus peripheral blood, were taken from alopecia areata patients. Investigators isolated RNA and reverse transcribed it into cDNA to act as the sequencing template. Generated by immunoSEQ multiplex PCR, the TCRdb table keeps only in-frame clones and is missing some. The sample consists of 120,000 or so clones, around 45% of them appearing once. The data derive from a study of CD8+ T cells in alopecia areata. Study observations and caveats: The study found higher clonality in lesional than normal scalp, especially in alopecia totalis/universalis. Alphabeta T cells residing in normal skin are also sequenced in scalp samples.

The rearrangement joins TRBV5-1 to TRBJ2-7; 7 nucleotides agree with TRBD2. Specimen: NKG2D-low CD8+ T cells sorted from blood. The TCR sequence derives from a human donor with alopecia areata. CDR3 sequence: CASSRLPTSHHEQYF. The CDR3 DNA sequence: TGCGCCAGCAGCCGGCTACCGACTAGCCACCACGAGCAGTACTTC.